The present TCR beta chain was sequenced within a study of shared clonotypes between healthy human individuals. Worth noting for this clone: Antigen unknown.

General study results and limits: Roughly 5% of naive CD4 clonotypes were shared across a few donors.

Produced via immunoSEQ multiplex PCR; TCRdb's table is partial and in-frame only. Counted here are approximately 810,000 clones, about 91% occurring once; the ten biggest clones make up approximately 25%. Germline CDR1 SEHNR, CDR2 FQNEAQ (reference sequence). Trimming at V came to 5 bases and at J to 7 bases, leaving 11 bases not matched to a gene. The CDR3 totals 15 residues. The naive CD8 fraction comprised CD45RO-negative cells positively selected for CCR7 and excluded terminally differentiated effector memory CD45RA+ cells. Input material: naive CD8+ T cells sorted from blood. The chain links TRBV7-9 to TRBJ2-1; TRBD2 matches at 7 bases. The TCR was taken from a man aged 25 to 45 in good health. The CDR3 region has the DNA TGTGCCAGCAGCCTGACTAGCACTCTTTGGAATGAGCAGTTCTTC. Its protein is CASSLTSTLWNEQFF.